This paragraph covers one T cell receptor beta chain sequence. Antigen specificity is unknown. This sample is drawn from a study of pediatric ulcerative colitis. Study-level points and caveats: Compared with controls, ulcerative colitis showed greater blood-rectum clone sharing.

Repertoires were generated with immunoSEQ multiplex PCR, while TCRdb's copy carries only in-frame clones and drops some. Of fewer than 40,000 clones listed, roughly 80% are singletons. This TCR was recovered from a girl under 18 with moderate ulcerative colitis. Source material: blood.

Written as DNA, the CDR3 is TGTGCCAGCAGTCCCCGGGACACCTATGGCTACACCTTC. Its translation: CASSPRDTYGYTF. The chain carries TRBV27 and TRBJ1-2, with D maybe TRBD1 (6 bases). Looked up from germline, CDR1 is MNHEY and CDR2 is SMNVEV (reference sequence). The CDR3 extends over 13 amino acids. Trimming left V 5 bases short and J 4 bases short, with 11 bases between.